This is a list of T cell receptor beta chains from one sample in a study of PD-1 blockade in classical Hodgkin lymphoma. Libraries were prepared by immunoSEQ multiplex PCR; TCRdb keeps only in-frame clonotypes and omits some of them. The sample lists tens of thousands of clones; approximately 95% were seen once. The sample comprised peripheral blood mononuclear cells (PBMCs). These receptors were taken from a human donor with classical Hodgkin lymphoma. CDR3s include the opening cysteine and the closing phenylalanine or tryptophan. Each record gives: CDR3 protein, CDR3 DNA, J gene, V gene, D gene, clone size. D genes are given only for firm matches. Not all rows give a size; the values are once, few, many and, for expanded clones, a class.

cdr3_aa: CASSQDSQSYNEQFF
cdr3_nt: TGCGCCAGCAGCCAAGATAGCCAATCCTACAATGAGCAGTTCTTC
j_call: TRBJ2-1
v_call: TRBV4-1
d_call: NA
clone_size: NA

cdr3_aa: CASSSGGVRTDTQYF
cdr3_nt: TGTGCCAGCAGCTCAGGGGGGGTTCGCACAGATACGCAGTATTTT
j_call: TRBJ2-3
v_call: TRBV7-2
d_call: NA
clone_size: NA

cdr3_aa: CASSLNRDFNYEQYF
cdr3_nt: TGTGCCAGCAGCTTAAACCGGGATTTTAACTACGAGCAGTACTTC
j_call: TRBJ2-7
v_call: TRBV7-2
d_call: NA
clone_size: NA

cdr3_aa: CASSAFGRSDYEQYF
cdr3_nt: TGTGCCAGCAGCGCATTCGGGCGATCCGACTACGAGCAGTACTTC
j_call: TRBJ2-7
v_call: TRBV5-4
d_call: NA
clone_size: NA

cdr3_aa: CASESSPTGSRGGEQYF
cdr3_nt: TGCGCCAGCGAATCTAGCCCTACCGGGAGCAGGGGTGGCGAGCAGTACTTC
j_call: TRBJ2-7
v_call: TRBV5-1
d_call: NA
clone_size: once

cdr3_aa: CASSYLGAGLVYEQYF
cdr3_nt: TGTGCCAGCAGTTACTTAGGAGCGGGACTCGTCTACGAGCAGTACTTC
j_call: TRBJ2-7
v_call: TRBV27
d_call: TRBD2
clone_size: NA

cdr3_aa: CASSLADTQYF
cdr3_nt: TGTGCCAGCAGCTTAGCCGATACGCAGTATTTT
j_call: TRBJ2-3
v_call: TRBV5-6
d_call: NA
clone_size: NA

cdr3_aa: CASSLRPKNYGYTF
cdr3_nt: TGTGCCAGCAGTTTACGCCCAAAAAACTATGGCTACACCTTC
j_call: TRBJ1-2
v_call: TRBV28
d_call: NA
clone_size: NA

cdr3_aa: CASSIWTSGGAGNEQFF
cdr3_nt: TGTGCCAGTAGTATCTGGACTAGCGGGGGGGCTGGAAATGAGCAGTTCTTC
j_call: TRBJ2-1
v_call: TRBV19
d_call: TRBD2
clone_size: NA

cdr3_aa: CASSLGAGRLENSPLHF
cdr3_nt: TGCGCCAGCAGCTTAGGGGCAGGGAGACTCGAAAATTCACCCCTCCACTTT
j_call: TRBJ1-6
v_call: TRBV5-1
d_call: NA
clone_size: NA

cdr3_aa: CSANVQETQYF
cdr3_nt: TGCAGTGCTAACGTCCAAGAGACCCAGTACTTC
j_call: TRBJ2-5
v_call: TRBV20-1
d_call: NA
clone_size: NA

cdr3_aa: CASRGKEGTALQETQYF
cdr3_nt: TGTGCCAGTAGGGGAAAAGAAGGGACAGCGCTCCAAGAGACCCAGTACTTC
j_call: TRBJ2-5
v_call: TRBV19
d_call: TRBD1
clone_size: NA

cdr3_aa: CAWSAGRESTDTQYF
cdr3_nt: TGTGCCTGGAGCGCGGGACGGGAAAGCACAGATACGCAGTATTTT
j_call: TRBJ2-3
v_call: TRBV30
d_call: NA
clone_size: NA

cdr3_aa: CAWSGQGQETQYF
cdr3_nt: TGTGCCTGGAGCGGACAGGGCCAAGAGACCCAGTACTTC
j_call: TRBJ2-5
v_call: TRBV30
d_call: TRBD1
clone_size: NA

cdr3_aa: CASRPLGAEPVGKQFF
cdr3_nt: TGTGCCAGCAGACCGTTAGGGGCCGAACCCGTGGGTAAGCAGTTCTTC
j_call: TRBJ2-1
v_call: TRBV27
d_call: NA
clone_size: NA

cdr3_aa: CASSAAGGSGTGELFF
cdr3_nt: TGTGCCAGCAGCGCTGCGGGGGGTTCGGGCACCGGGGAGCTGTTTTTT
j_call: TRBJ2-2
v_call: TRBV7-6
d_call: TRBD2
clone_size: NA

cdr3_aa: CASSIGAQETQYF
cdr3_nt: TGTGCCAGTAGTATAGGAGCACAAGAGACCCAGTACTTC
j_call: TRBJ2-5
v_call: TRBV19
d_call: NA
clone_size: NA

cdr3_aa: CATSLQGATYEQYF
cdr3_nt: TGTGCCACCAGCTTACAGGGGGCCACCTACGAGCAGTACTTC
j_call: TRBJ2-7
v_call: TRBV15
d_call: TRBD1
clone_size: NA

cdr3_aa: CASSIVSGGLALSEQYF
cdr3_nt: TGTGCCAGTAGTATAGTGTCTGGGGGACTAGCGCTCTCCGAGCAGTACTTC
j_call: TRBJ2-7
v_call: TRBV19
d_call: TRBD2
clone_size: NA

cdr3_aa: CASSQPGQETQYF
cdr3_nt: TGTGCCAGCAGCCAACCAGGACAAGAGACCCAGTACTTC
j_call: TRBJ2-5
v_call: TRBV7-9
d_call: NA
clone_size: NA

cdr3_aa: CASSYPGRTEAFF
cdr3_nt: TGTGCCAGCAGTTATCCTGGACGGACTGAAGCTTTCTTT
j_call: TRBJ1-1
v_call: TRBV6-5
d_call: NA
clone_size: NA

cdr3_aa: CARGSGRSEQYF
cdr3_nt: TGTGCACGGGGGTCAGGGCGAAGCGAGCAGTACTTC
j_call: TRBJ2-7
v_call: TRBV30
d_call: NA
clone_size: NA

cdr3_aa: CASSLGWGRSGELFF
cdr3_nt: TGTGCCAGCAGCTTGGGATGGGGGCGGTCCGGGGAGCTGTTTTTT
j_call: TRBJ2-2
v_call: TRBV6-5
d_call: NA
clone_size: NA

cdr3_aa: CASSLWTTTEAFF
cdr3_nt: TGTGCCAGCAGCTTATGGACGACCACTGAAGCTTTCTTT
j_call: TRBJ1-1
v_call: TRBV7-2
d_call: NA
clone_size: NA

cdr3_aa: CASSSPAGELFF
cdr3_nt: TGTGCCAGCAGCTCTCCGGCCGGGGAGCTGTTTTTT
j_call: TRBJ2-2
v_call: TRBV5-4
d_call: NA
clone_size: NA

cdr3_aa: CASSSGQGAGLVNSPLHF
cdr3_nt: TGTGCCAGCAGCTCCGGACAGGGGGCTGGTTTGGTTAATTCACCCCTCCACTTT
j_call: TRBJ1-6
v_call: TRBV5-4
d_call: TRBD1
clone_size: once

cdr3_aa: CASSESNGETQYF
cdr3_nt: TGCGCCAGCAGTGAGTCGAATGGGGAGACCCAGTACTTC
j_call: TRBJ2-5
v_call: TRBV10-1
d_call: NA
clone_size: NA

cdr3_aa: CASSDRGQDEQYF
cdr3_nt: TGTGCCAGCAGCGACAGGGGGCAGGACGAGCAGTACTTC
j_call: TRBJ2-7
v_call: TRBV11-3
d_call: TRBD1
clone_size: NA

cdr3_aa: CASSIQGGYGYTF
cdr3_nt: TGTGCCAGCAGTATACAGGGGGGGTATGGCTACACCTTC
j_call: TRBJ1-2
v_call: TRBV27
d_call: TRBD1
clone_size: few

cdr3_aa: CARSHGAVVNQPQHF
cdr3_nt: TGTGCCAGGTCTCATGGGGCTGTGGTTAATCAGCCCCAGCATTTT
j_call: TRBJ1-5
v_call: TRBV7-2
d_call: NA
clone_size: NA

cdr3_aa: CASSLPGLRNTEAFF
cdr3_nt: TGTGCCAGCAGCTTGCCGGGACTCAGGAACACTGAAGCTTTCTTT
j_call: TRBJ1-1
v_call: TRBV5-4
d_call: NA
clone_size: NA

cdr3_aa: CASSQEGVADTQYF
cdr3_nt: TGCGCCAGCAGCCAAGAGGGGGTTGCAGATACGCAGTATTTT
j_call: TRBJ2-3
v_call: TRBV4-3
d_call: NA
clone_size: NA

cdr3_aa: CASSPGTGGYGYTF
cdr3_nt: TGTGCCAGCAGCCCAGGGACAGGGGGCTATGGCTACACCTTC
j_call: TRBJ1-2
v_call: TRBV11-1
d_call: TRBD1
clone_size: NA

cdr3_aa: CASSLITNLNTGELFF
cdr3_nt: TGTGCCAGCAGTTTAATTACTAACCTTAACACCGGGGAGCTGTTTTTT
j_call: TRBJ2-2
v_call: TRBV27
d_call: NA
clone_size: NA

cdr3_aa: CASGTGSPSPRGYTF
cdr3_nt: TGTGCCTCTGGGACAGGTTCTCCATCTCCGAGAGGCTACACCTTC
j_call: TRBJ1-2
v_call: TRBV10-3
d_call: TRBD1
clone_size: NA

cdr3_aa: CASSIEDQPQHF
cdr3_nt: TGTGCCAGTAGTATAGAGGATCAGCCCCAGCATTTT
j_call: TRBJ1-5
v_call: TRBV19
d_call: NA
clone_size: NA

cdr3_aa: CASSILPASSGNTIYF
cdr3_nt: TGTGCCAGTAGTATTCTCCCGGCGAGCTCTGGAAACACCATATATTTT
j_call: TRBJ1-3
v_call: TRBV19
d_call: NA
clone_size: NA

cdr3_aa: CAFYLAGTGGYEQYF
cdr3_nt: TGTGCCTTCTACCTCGCCGGGACAGGGGGATACGAGCAGTACTTC
j_call: TRBJ2-7
v_call: TRBV30
d_call: TRBD1
clone_size: NA

cdr3_aa: CASSITRGKPYNEQFF
cdr3_nt: TGTGCCAGCAGTATCACGCGCGGGAAGCCCTACAATGAGCAGTTCTTC
j_call: TRBJ2-1
v_call: TRBV11-2
d_call: NA
clone_size: NA

cdr3_aa: CASSVDQNTEAFF
cdr3_nt: TGTGCCAGCAGCGTAGATCAAAACACTGAAGCTTTCTTT
j_call: TRBJ1-1
v_call: TRBV9
d_call: NA
clone_size: NA

cdr3_aa: CASSRTGGTYEQYF
cdr3_nt: TGTGCCAGCAGCCGGACAGGGGGAACCTACGAGCAGTACTTC
j_call: TRBJ2-7
v_call: TRBV4-2
d_call: TRBD1
clone_size: NA

cdr3_aa: CASSFSGYPTDTQYF
cdr3_nt: TGTGCCAGCAGCTTTAGCGGGTACCCCACAGATACGCAGTATTTT
j_call: TRBJ2-3
v_call: TRBV11-3
d_call: TRBD2
clone_size: NA

cdr3_aa: CASSPDSGNTIYF
cdr3_nt: TGTGCCAGCTCACCAGACTCTGGAAACACCATATATTTT
j_call: TRBJ1-3
v_call: TRBV18
d_call: NA
clone_size: once

cdr3_aa: CASSRGGSGSTEAFF
cdr3_nt: TGTGCCAGCAGCCGGGGAGGAAGCGGATCCACTGAAGCTTTCTTT
j_call: TRBJ1-1
v_call: TRBV7-2
d_call: NA
clone_size: few

cdr3_aa: CASSLSVSTDTQYF
cdr3_nt: TGTGCCAGCAGCTTAAGTGTTAGCACAGATACGCAGTATTTT
j_call: TRBJ2-3
v_call: TRBV7-7
d_call: NA
clone_size: NA

cdr3_aa: CASSPDRPSTDTQYF
cdr3_nt: TGTGCCAGCAGCCCTGACAGGCCTAGCACAGATACGCAGTATTTT
j_call: TRBJ2-3
v_call: TRBV6-6
d_call: NA
clone_size: NA

cdr3_aa: CASSLAYEQYF
cdr3_nt: TGTGCCAGCAGCTTGGCTTACGAGCAGTACTTC
j_call: TRBJ2-7
v_call: TRBV5-5
d_call: NA
clone_size: NA

cdr3_aa: CASNIQETEAFF
cdr3_nt: TGTGCCAGCAACATACAGGAGACTGAAGCTTTCTTT
j_call: TRBJ1-1
v_call: TRBV6-6
d_call: NA
clone_size: NA

cdr3_aa: CASSLRSNYGYTF
cdr3_nt: TGTGCCAGCAGTTTAAGGTCTAACTATGGCTACACCTTC
j_call: TRBJ1-2
v_call: TRBV28
d_call: NA
clone_size: NA

cdr3_aa: CASSSSSMANTEAFF
cdr3_nt: TGTGCCAGCAGTTCTTCCTCTATGGCGAACACTGAAGCTTTCTTT
j_call: TRBJ1-1
v_call: TRBV27
d_call: NA
clone_size: NA

cdr3_aa: CASSLMWDTYEQYF
cdr3_nt: TGTGCCAGCAGCTTAATGTGGGACACTTACGAGCAGTACTTC
j_call: TRBJ2-7
v_call: TRBV7-9
d_call: NA
clone_size: NA

cdr3_aa: CASSVVGLSTYNEQFF
cdr3_nt: TGTGCCAGCAGCGTAGTGGGACTCTCAACCTACAATGAGCAGTTCTTC
j_call: TRBJ2-1
v_call: TRBV9
d_call: NA
clone_size: NA

cdr3_aa: CASSPMGQGLHEQYF
cdr3_nt: TGTGCCAGCTCACCAATGGGACAGGGTCTCCACGAGCAGTACTTC
j_call: TRBJ2-7
v_call: TRBV18
d_call: TRBD1
clone_size: NA

cdr3_aa: CASSYSKTPQSYEQYF
cdr3_nt: TGTGCCAGCAGTTACTCGAAAACTCCTCAATCATACGAGCAGTACTTC
j_call: TRBJ2-7
v_call: TRBV6-5
d_call: NA
clone_size: NA

cdr3_aa: CASKTSGRGYEQFF
cdr3_nt: TGTGCCAGCAAAACTAGCGGGAGAGGGTATGAGCAGTTCTTC
j_call: TRBJ2-1
v_call: TRBV28
d_call: TRBD2
clone_size: NA

cdr3_aa: CASSEAGHNNQPQHF
cdr3_nt: TGTGCCAGCAGTGAAGCGGGACATAACAATCAGCCCCAGCATTTT
j_call: TRBJ1-5
v_call: TRBV6-1
d_call: NA
clone_size: NA

cdr3_aa: CAWGSLADEQFF
cdr3_nt: TGTGCCTGGGGTTCACTAGCCGATGAGCAGTTCTTC
j_call: TRBJ2-1
v_call: TRBV30
d_call: NA
clone_size: NA